These T cell receptor beta chains were read from a single sample in a study of beta chain features in type 1 diabetes. The repertoire was sequenced with immunoSEQ multiplex PCR; TCRdb's copy has only in-frame clones and lacks some. The sample records hundreds of thousands of clones, over 11% being singletons. Sample: naive CD4+ T cells from blood. These receptor sequences come from a man between 18 and 29 years old with type 1 diabetes. Both conserved end residues are part of each CDR3. A D gene is named only where the DNA matches it firmly. The size of a clone is reported for some rows only, either as once, few or many, or as a class for expanded clones.

>-|TRBV25-1|15|-|TRBJ2-3
CASSYSGGSADTQYF
TGTGCCAGCAGTTATTCCGGGGGCAGCGCAGATACGCAGTATTTT
>-|TRBV10-3|14|-|TRBJ2-3
CAISEPGDPNTQYF
TGTGCCATCAGTGAGCCGGGAGACCCCAATACGCAGTATTTT
>TRBD1|TRBV19|13|few|TRBJ1-1
CASSTGVWTEAFF
TGTGCCAGTAGCACAGGGGTTTGGACTGAAGCTTTCTTT
>-|TRBV7-2|13|many|TRBJ2-4
CASRFSGLAIQYF
TGTGCCAGCAGATTTTCCGGGTTGGCGATTCAGTACTTC
>-|TRBV15|15|-|TRBJ2-7
CATSRDRQPSYEQYF
TGTGCCACCAGCAGAGATCGGCAGCCCTCCTACGAGCAGTACTTC
>-|TRBV5-4|15|-|TRBJ1-2
CASSIRQASNYGYTF
TGTGCCAGCAGCATTAGACAGGCCTCTAACTATGGCTACACCTTC
>TRBD2|TRBV7-9|13|few|TRBJ2-1
CASSPGTSGKQFF
TGTGCCAGCAGCCCGGGGACTAGCGGAAAGCAGTTCTTC
>TRBD1|TRBV2|14|-|TRBJ1-5
CASSPQGAYQPQHF
TGTGCCAGCAGTCCTCAGGGGGCGTACCAGCCCCAGCATTTT
>-|TRBV11-2|14|few|TRBJ2-7
CASSSEGVGLEQYF
TGTGCCAGCAGCTCCGAAGGCGTGGGTCTCGAGCAGTACTTC
>-|TRBV10-3|17|-|TRBJ1-3
CAISEVHRGSSGNTIYF
TGTGCCATCAGCGAAGTTCATAGAGGGAGTTCTGGAAACACCATATATTTT
>-|TRBV29-1|14|few|TRBJ2-5
CSVRSQGGQGTQYF
TGCAGCGTTCGCTCCCAAGGGGGGCAAGGGACCCAGTACTTC
>-|TRBV7-9|15|-|TRBJ1-6
CASSIAQGYNSPLHF
TGTGCCAGCAGCATTGCTCAGGGTTATAATTCACCCCTCCACTTT
>TRBD2|TRBV2|16|few|TRBJ2-5
CASSVGLAGGWETQYF
TGTGCCAGCAGTGTCGGACTAGCGGGAGGCTGGGAGACCCAGTACTTC
>-|TRBV5-6|14|few|TRBJ2-3
CASSLGAPTDTQYF
TGTGCCAGCAGCTTGGGAGCCCCCACAGATACGCAGTATTTT
>TRBD1|TRBV30|14|-|TRBJ2-1
CAWGGGQGINEQFF
TGTGCCTGGGGGGGCGGACAGGGAATTAATGAGCAGTTCTTC
>TRBD2|TRBV27|17|few|TRBJ2-1
CASSLGLVAGVYNEQFF
TGTGCCAGCAGTTTAGGATTGGTAGCGGGGGTCTACAATGAGCAGTTCTTC
>TRBD2|TRBV5-1|13|-|TRBJ2-7
CASSTSGDYEQYF
TGCGCCAGTTCGACTAGCGGGGATTACGAGCAGTACTTC
>TRBD1|TRBV27|15|few|TRBJ2-1
CASSKTGDSYNEQFF
TGTGCCAGCAGCAAAACAGGGGACTCCTACAATGAGCAGTTCTTC
>-|TRBV5-6|15|-|TRBJ1-3
CASSPVGFSGNTIYF
TGTGCCAGCAGCCCGGTGGGCTTCTCTGGAAACACCATATATTTT
>-|TRBV29-1|13|-|TRBJ1-1
CSAHYGQNTEAFF
TGCAGCGCACACTACGGGCAGAACACTGAAGCTTTCTTT
>-|TRBV5-1|15|-|TRBJ2-5
CASSPLSTGQETQYF
TGCGCCAGCAGCCCACTTTCGACAGGCCAAGAGACCCAGTACTTC
>-|TRBV15|14|-|TRBJ1-2
CATSRESGAYGYTF
TGTGCCACCAGCAGAGAATCAGGAGCCTATGGCTACACCTTC
>-|TRBV7-2|15|-|TRBJ2-1
CASSPQQSSYNEQFF
TGTGCCAGCAGCCCGCAACAGAGCTCCTACAATGAGCAGTTCTTC
>-|TRBV6-1|15|-|TRBJ2-3
CASSLGQPITDTQYF
TGTGCCAGCAGTCTCGGACAGCCGATCACAGATACGCAGTATTTT
>-|TRBV7-8|16|-|TRBJ2-2
CASSLAQVLNTGELFF
TGTGCCAGCAGCTTAGCACAGGTTTTGAACACCGGGGAGCTGTTTTTT
>TRBD2|TRBV5-1|16|few|TRBJ2-2
CASSDSGTSGTGELFF
TGCGCCAGCAGCGACTCCGGGACTAGCGGCACCGGGGAGCTGTTTTTT
>-|TRBV30|13|-|TRBJ2-7
CAWSVSPNYEQYF
TGTGCCTGGAGTGTAAGCCCAAACTACGAGCAGTACTTC
>TRBD2|TRBV6-1|14|-|TRBJ2-5
CASTAGTSEETQYF
TGTGCCAGCACCGCCGGGACTAGCGAAGAGACCCAGTACTTC
>TRBD1|TRBV12-5|14|few|TRBJ1-2
CASGLGQVKDGYTF
TGTGCTAGTGGTCTCGGACAGGTTAAAGATGGCTACACCTTC
>-|TRBV28|17|few|TRBJ1-5
CASSLWDRGSRNQPQHF
TGTGCCAGCAGTTTATGGGACCGGGGATCGCGGAATCAGCCCCAGCATTTT
>-|TRBV5-1|15|once|TRBJ1-1
CASSQNGQPENEAFF
TGCGCCAGCAGCCAAAACGGACAGCCAGAGAATGAAGCTTTCTTT
>TRBD1|TRBV5-8|15|-|TRBJ2-5
CASSSAGTVRETQYF
TGTGCCAGCAGCTCGGCCGGGACAGTTAGAGAGACCCAGTACTTC
>TRBD1|TRBV27|17|-|TRBJ1-1
CASRVGQGSSVNTEAFF
TGTGCCAGCAGGGTCGGACAGGGGAGTTCGGTGAACACTGAAGCTTTCTTT
>-|TRBV30|15|-|TRBJ2-1
CAWSVHPLPANEQFF
TGTGCCTGGAGTGTACATCCCTTACCGGCCAATGAGCAGTTCTTC
>TRBD2|TRBV25-1|15|-|TRBJ2-7
CASSSRLAGAYEQYF
TGTGCCAGCAGTTCTAGACTAGCGGGAGCATACGAGCAGTACTTC
>-|TRBV7-2|13|-|TRBJ2-1
CASSFGTGNEQFF
TGTGCCAGCAGCTTTGGGACGGGAAATGAGCAGTTCTTC
>-|TRBV27|14|few|TRBJ2-3
CASSSRVLRDTQYF
TGTGCCAGCAGTAGCAGGGTACTCAGAGATACGCAGTATTTT